A selection of T cell receptor beta chains follows, all from one sample in a study of Ad26.COV2.S vaccination and SARS-CoV-2 variants. Repertoires were generated with immunoSEQ multiplex PCR, while TCRdb's copy carries only in-frame clones and drops some. The data hold a few hundred thousand clones, with roughly 87% observed a single time. Specimen: peripheral blood, collected in a trial of Ad26.COV2.S vaccine versus placebo. The receptors originated from a person aged 18-60 years who received the Ad26.COV2.S COVID-19 vaccine or a placebo. CDR3s include the opening cysteine and the closing phenylalanine or tryptophan. D genes are given only for firm matches. For some rows the clone size is stated as once, few or many, or as a class when expanded; others skip it.

size: once
V: TRBV29-1
D: TRBD1
J: TRBJ2-7
DNA: TGCAGCGCTTTGCTGGGGACAGGGGGTTACGAGCAGTACTTC
CDR3: CSALLGTGGYEQYF

size: -
V: TRBV7-9
D: -
J: TRBJ2-7
DNA: TGTGCCAGCAGCTTAGACACTTCCTACGAGCAGTACTTC
CDR3: CASSLDTSYEQYF

size: -
V: TRBV14
D: -
J: TRBJ1-1
DNA: TGTGCCAGCAGCCAAGTTACAGGAGCCACTGAAGCTTTCTTT
CDR3: CASSQVTGATEAFF

size: many
V: TRBV7-9
D: TRBD1
J: TRBJ1-1
DNA: TGTGCCAGCACGGGACAGGGGCGCGGTGAAGCTTTCTTT
CDR3: CASTGQGRGEAFF

size: -
V: TRBV3-1/TRBV3-2
D: -
J: TRBJ1-1
DNA: TGTGCCAGCAGCCGTCAAGGAATCGGCATGAACACTGAAGCTTTCTTT
CDR3: CASSRQGIGMNTEAFF

size: -
V: TRBV30
D: -
J: TRBJ2-2
DNA: TGTGCCTGGAGAACAGGCCAGACCGGGGAGCTGTTTTTT
CDR3: CAWRTGQTGELFF

size: -
V: TRBV7-2
D: TRBD2
J: TRBJ2-3
DNA: TGTGCCAGCAGCCGGCAGGGACTAGAGGAGTATTTT
CDR3: CASSRQGLEEYF

size: once
V: TRBV21-1
D: -
J: TRBJ2-7
DNA: TGTGCCAGAAGACAGTCCCAGGGGAACGAGCAGTACTTC
CDR3: CARRQSQGNEQYF

size: -
V: TRBV27
D: TRBD1
J: TRBJ2-5
DNA: TGTGCCAGCAGTGCCTACAGGGGGATGAGGGAGACCCAGTACTTC
CDR3: CASSAYRGMRETQYF

size: -
V: TRBV4-1
D: -
J: TRBJ2-1
DNA: TGCGCCAGCAGCCAAGAGGCGGGTATCCCTTCCTACAATGAGCAGTTCTTC
CDR3: CASSQEAGIPSYNEQFF

size: -
V: TRBV6-5
D: -
J: TRBJ2-2
DNA: TGTGCCAGCAGTTTGGGACACTCGAACACCGGGGAGCTGTTTTTT
CDR3: CASSLGHSNTGELFF

size: -
V: TRBV6-6
D: -
J: TRBJ2-7
DNA: TGTGCCAGCAGTTACCCGACAGAAACCTACGAGCAGTACTTC
CDR3: CASSYPTETYEQYF

size: -
V: TRBV6-2/TRBV6-3
D: TRBD2
J: TRBJ2-1
DNA: TGTGCCAGCAGTGCCGGGCTAGCGGGGGAGCATGAGCAGTTCTTC
CDR3: CASSAGLAGEHEQFF

size: -
V: TRBV6-5
D: -
J: TRBJ1-2
DNA: TGTGCCAGCAGTTTCCGAGCTAACTATGGCTACACCTTC
CDR3: CASSFRANYGYTF

size: once
V: TRBV5-8
D: -
J: TRBJ1-1
DNA: TGTGCCAGCAGCTTGCACAGGGACACTGAAGCTTTCTTT
CDR3: CASSLHRDTEAFF

size: -
V: TRBV30
D: TRBD2
J: TRBJ2-7
DNA: TGTGCCTGGGGACTAGCAGGGGACTACGAGCAGTACTTC
CDR3: CAWGLAGDYEQYF

size: -
V: TRBV7-6
D: TRBD2
J: TRBJ2-7
DNA: TGTGCCAGCAGCCCCCGACTAGCGGGGGGACTAGGGTCCTACGAGCAGTACTTC
CDR3: CASSPRLAGGLGSYEQYF

size: -
V: TRBV9
D: -
J: TRBJ2-2
DNA: TGTGCCAGCAGCCCAATGTGGCAGGGTAGTTCCGGGGAGCTGTTTTTT
CDR3: CASSPMWQGSSGELFF

size: -
V: TRBV2
D: -
J: TRBJ1-2
DNA: TGTGCCAGCAGTCCTGGGTCTAATAACTATGGCTACACCTTC
CDR3: CASSPGSNNYGYTF

size: -
V: TRBV5-5
D: -
J: TRBJ1-4
DNA: TGTGCCAGCAGCCTACAGCTAACTAATGAAAAACTGTTTTTT
CDR3: CASSLQLTNEKLFF

size: -
V: TRBV7-2
D: -
J: TRBJ2-1
DNA: TGTGCCAGCAGCTTAGCTCGGGCAGGGCACTACAATGAGCAGTTCTTC
CDR3: CASSLARAGHYNEQFF

size: -
V: TRBV30
D: -
J: TRBJ2-7
DNA: TGTGCCTGGGCCCCAAGGGGATGGAGCGAGCAGTACTTC
CDR3: CAWAPRGWSEQYF

size: -
V: TRBV7-9
D: -
J: TRBJ1-1
DNA: TGTGCCAGCAGCTTAGGACAGTTGAACACTGAAGCTTTCTTT
CDR3: CASSLGQLNTEAFF

size: -
V: TRBV7-8
D: TRBD2
J: TRBJ2-1
DNA: TGTGCCAGCAGTCCAGTGGCTAGCGGGGGCCAGTACAATGAGCAGTTCTTC
CDR3: CASSPVASGGQYNEQFF

size: -
V: TRBV18
D: -
J: TRBJ2-7
DNA: TGTGCCAGCTCACTCGGCCTGAACTACGAGCAGTACTTC
CDR3: CASSLGLNYEQYF